This passage covers 8 T cell receptor beta chains from one sample sequenced in a study of identical twins (dated by TCRdb to about 2016). To prepare the library, 5' RACE was applied. Instrument used: Illumina HiSeq 2000. TCRdb reprocessed the public reads (quality trimming at Q25 with fastp, clone calling with MiXCR) and kept in-frame beta chains. Each CDR3 protein gets just one entry, which takes the most common genes and DNA from the rows behind it. The table for this sample lists a few hundred thousand distinct CDR3 sequences; about 8.5% of them were counted only once. Jointly, the top ten make up roughly 3.1% of the sample. A further study also used this sample, focusing on yellow fever vaccine responses in identical twins.

Sequenced material: CD8+ T cells sorted from blood. These receptor sequences come from a woman in her late teens or twenties in good health.

This clonotype was observed at least ten times. The chain has TRBV11-2 and TRBJ2-7; 10 nucleotides match TRBD2. Trimming cost V 3 bases and J 6 bases; bases outside gene matches: 2. The CDR3 consists of 13 residues. The germline V gene encodes CDR1 SGHAT and CDR2 FQNNGV. The CDR3 region is CASSLGLASEQYF. CDR3 nucleotides: TGTGCCAGCAGCTTGGGACTAGCGAGCGAGCAGTACTTC.

This clonotype was seen more than once but under ten times. The gene calls are TRBV10-2 and TRBJ2-3; TRBD1 aligns across 7 bases. This CDR3 has 15 amino acids. Trimming took 3 bases from V and 3 from J; bases not matched to a gene: 6. Germline CDR1 is WSHSY and CDR2 is SAAADI. The CDR3 nucleotides read TGCGCCAGCAGTGATTTAACAGGGGTTACAGATACGCAGTATTTT. Amino acids: CASSDLTGVTDTQYF.

There are many counts of this clonotype. The J gene is TRBJ2-3, the V gene TRBV7-8, with D perhaps matching TRBD2 (7 bases). The CDR3 is made up of 13 amino acids. The V end was cut by 7 bases, the J end by 2 bases, with 10 bases between. Per the germline V gene, CDR1 is SGHVS and CDR2 is FQNEAQ. CDR3 sequence: CASTGGHTDTQYF. CDR3 bases: TGTGCCAGCACCGGGGGGCACACAGATACGCAGTATTTT.

This clonotype showed up many times. The CDR3 spells CASSTDSFSYEQYF. Here the CDR3 DNA reads TGTGCCAGCAGTACAGACTCGTTCTCCTACGAGCAGTACTTC. The chain carries TRBV27 and TRBJ2-7; no firm D call. CDR1 MNHEY and CDR2 SMNVEV come from the germline V gene (reference sequence). The CDR3 contains 14 residues. Trimming stripped 5 bases from V and 0 bases from J, with 11 bases between.

This clonotype was counted many times. This rearrangement joins TRBV20-1 to TRBJ2-3; tentatively, D is TRBD2 (6 bases). CDR1 is DFQATT, CDR2 SNEGSKA, per germline (reference sequence). V was cut by 0 bases and J by 6 bases, with 19 bases left in between. The CDR3 has 16 amino acids. The CDR3 bases are TGCAGTGCTAGAGATCCTCGGGAGCGGTCCTCGGATACGCAGTATTTT. Residues: CSARDPRERSSDTQYF.

The rearrangement links TRBV30 to TRBJ2-7; maybe TRBD1 (5 bases). V lost 2 bases to trimming and J lost 2 bases, with 13 bases between them. This CDR3 has 14 amino acids. Germline V lookup: CDR1 GTSNPN, CDR2 SVGIG (reference sequence). CDR3 nucleotide sequence: TGTGCCTGGAGTAGGGCAGGGCCGCCCTACGAGCAGTACTTC. Translating gives CAWSRAGPPYEQYF.

In its sample, this clonotype was seen many times. This chain links TRBV5-6 with TRBJ2-7, with D perhaps matching TRBD2 (6 bases). Germline V gene lookup returns CDR1 SGHDT and CDR2 YYEEEE. Trimming shortened V by 6 bases and J by 6 bases, and 25 bases separated the two germline ends. The CDR3 loop spans 16 amino acids. Here the CDR3 reads CASTHYEGTFQAEQYF. The CDR3 nucleotides are TGTGCCAGCACCCACTACGAGGGGACTTTCCAGGCCGAGCAGTACTTC.

The gene calls are TRBV14 and TRBJ2-1; TRBD2 is a possible D gene (5 bases). Trimming took 1 base from V and 10 from J, leaving 8 bases between them. This CDR3 comprises 12 residues. Germline V lookup: CDR1 SGHDN, CDR2 FVKESK. CDR3 sequence (DNA): TGTGCCAGCAGCCAAGCAAGGAGGGAGCAGTTCTTC. As protein: CASSQARREQFF. Drawing the rest from reference TRBV14 and TRBJ2-1, the complete variable domain is EAGVTQFPSHSVIEKGQTVTLRCDPISGHDNLYWYRRVMGKEIKFLLHFVKESKQDESGMPNNRFLAERTGGTYSTLKVQPAELEDSGVYFCASSQARREQFFGPGTRLTVL.